This is a list of T cell receptor beta chains from one sample in a study of T cell responses to AZD1222 COVID-19 vaccine. TCRdb's copy holds only in-frame clones and misses some; the assay was immunoSEQ multiplex PCR. This table holds about 260,000 clones, roughly 93% found once. The material was peripheral blood, obtained on day 0 of AZD1222 vaccination. These receptors were taken from an adult in good health. Each CDR3 is given with its conserved first and last residue. The D gene is left open where the match is weak. Some rows have no size entry. The others give once, few or many, or a class for an expanded clone.

CDR3nt	CDR3aa	abundance	d_gene	v_gene	j_gene	len
TGTGCCAGCAGCTTCATGAGGTATAGCACAGATACGCAGTATTTT	CASSFMRYSTDTQYF	-	-	TRBV7-8	TRBJ2-3	15
TGTGCCAGCAGCCCGCCGGGGGGTACAGATACGCAGTATTTT	CASSPPGGTDTQYF	-	TRBD2	TRBV3-1/TRBV3-2	TRBJ2-3	14
TGCGCCAGCAGCCAAGTACTGCTACAAACTGGAAACACCATATATTTT	CASSQVLLQTGNTIYF	-	-	TRBV4-3	TRBJ1-3	16
TGTGCCAGCAGCTTAGAAACAGGGAATCAGCCCCAGCATTTT	CASSLETGNQPQHF	-	-	TRBV7-9	TRBJ1-5	14
TGTGCCAGTAGTATGGGACTAGCGCCCGCCTACAATGAGCAGTTCTTC	CASSMGLAPAYNEQFF	once	TRBD2	TRBV19	TRBJ2-1	16
TGTGCCAGCAGCTTAGGGGGTGTGGCGGGAATCACAGATACGCAGTATTTT	CASSLGGVAGITDTQYF	-	-	TRBV7-2	TRBJ2-3	17
TGTGCCAGTAGTGCAGGTTGGGACCAAGAGACCCAGTACTTC	CASSAGWDQETQYF	-	-	TRBV19	TRBJ2-5	14
TGTGCCTGGAGGGATGGGGGCGACCTAAGCAATCAGCCCCAGCATTTT	CAWRDGGDLSNQPQHF	-	-	TRBV30	TRBJ1-5	16
TGTGCCAGCAATGACGGAAATCAGCCCCAGCATTTT	CASNDGNQPQHF	-	-	TRBV28	TRBJ1-5	12
TGTGCCAGCAGCACCGGGACGGGGGCCTACAATGAGCAGTTCTTC	CASSTGTGAYNEQFF	-	-	TRBV7-3	TRBJ2-1	15
TGTGCCAGCAGTTACTGGTCTACAGGGGAATCTAATGGCTACACCTTC	CASSYWSTGESNGYTF	-	TRBD1	TRBV6-6	TRBJ1-2	16
TGTGCCAGCTCACCAGAGACTAGCATTTACGAGCAGTACTTC	CASSPETSIYEQYF	-	TRBD2	TRBV18	TRBJ2-7	14
TGTGCCAGCACCCCGGGACCTCGTCGTGAGCAGTTCTTC	CASTPGPRREQFF	-	-	TRBV28	TRBJ2-1	13
TGTGCCACCAGCCCTCGGGGAAAGGGCGGGCGTCCATACAATGAGCAGTTCTTC	CATSPRGKGGRPYNEQFF	-	-	TRBV15	TRBJ2-1	18
TGCGCCAGCAGCCAAGCCCCAGGACTAGCGGGAGAGGGGTACGAGCAGTACTTC	CASSQAPGLAGEGYEQYF	-	TRBD2	TRBV4-1	TRBJ2-7	18